This T cell receptor beta chain appears in the sequencing data of a study of cytomegalovirus exposure and HLA in healthy donors. Primers included in the PCR were 60 Vbeta and 13 Jbeta primers. The data were produced by immunoSEQ multiplex PCR, yet TCRdb's version contains in-frame clones alone and is incomplete. The sample contains 88,000 or so clones, approximately 60% of which appear only once. The CDR3 sequence is 14 residues long. With V trimmed by 5 bases and J by 4 bases, 5 bases remained unmatched. Germline values: CDR1 SEHNR, CDR2 FQNEAQ (reference sequence). On this clone itself: Its specificity is unknown.

Study findings and constraints: An observed cluster of highly shared sequence variants was recorded as a likely sequencing artifact. Across donors, presence/absence analyses took sequencing depth to be roughly uniform. As a later analysis revealed, the rate of TCR association differed by HLA locus, with DRB1 most and HLA-C fewest.

Although they were nominally healthy when sampled, donors likely had unrecorded immune exposures. The V and J genes are TRBV7-9 and TRBJ1-5, with 7 bases lining up with TRBD1. The sequenced sample consisted of PBMCs. The source is a male donor in good health and CMV-seropositive. This CDR3 reads CASSSTGDNQPQHF. In nucleotides, the CDR3 is TGTGCCAGCAGCAGTACAGGGGATAATCAGCCCCAGCATTTT.